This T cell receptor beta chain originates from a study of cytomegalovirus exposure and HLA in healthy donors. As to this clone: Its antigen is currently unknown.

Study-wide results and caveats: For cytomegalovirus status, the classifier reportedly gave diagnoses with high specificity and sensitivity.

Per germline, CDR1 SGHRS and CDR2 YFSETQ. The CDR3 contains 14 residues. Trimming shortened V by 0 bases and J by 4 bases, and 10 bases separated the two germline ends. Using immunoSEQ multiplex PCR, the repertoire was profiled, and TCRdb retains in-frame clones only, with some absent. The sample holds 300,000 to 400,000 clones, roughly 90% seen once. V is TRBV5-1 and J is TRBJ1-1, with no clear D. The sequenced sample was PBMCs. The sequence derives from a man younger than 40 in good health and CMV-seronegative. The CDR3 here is CASSLDVGSTEAFF. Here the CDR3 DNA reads TGCGCCAGCAGCTTGGATGTAGGGAGCACTGAAGCTTTCTTT.